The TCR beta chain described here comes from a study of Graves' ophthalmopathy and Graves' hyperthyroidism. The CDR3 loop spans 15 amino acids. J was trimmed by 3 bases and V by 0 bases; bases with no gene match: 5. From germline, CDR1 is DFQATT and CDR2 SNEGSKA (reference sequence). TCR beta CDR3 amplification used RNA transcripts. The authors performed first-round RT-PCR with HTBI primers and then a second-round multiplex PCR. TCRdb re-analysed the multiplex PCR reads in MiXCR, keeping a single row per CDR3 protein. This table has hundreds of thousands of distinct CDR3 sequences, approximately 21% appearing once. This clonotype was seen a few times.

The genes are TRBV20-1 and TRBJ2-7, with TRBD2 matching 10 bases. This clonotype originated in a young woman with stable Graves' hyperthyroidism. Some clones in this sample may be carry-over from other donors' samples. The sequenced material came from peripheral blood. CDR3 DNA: TGCAGTGCTAGAGAGGCGAAGCGGGGGGGCTACGAGCAGTACTTC. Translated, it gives CSAREAKRGGYEQYF.